Following are 10 T cell receptor beta chains from one sample sequenced in a study of blood T cell repertoires in COVID-19 (dated by TCRdb to 2020 to 2022). Libraries were constructed by the immunoSEQ multiplex PCR assay. Entries here come from immuneACCESS through TCRdb and include only in-frame sequences with V and J called. Some clones fail to appear in such tables; in the studies checked, an unresolved V gene covers under half of the shortfall, and the cause of the remainder is unknown. The sample table shows approximately 45,000 clones, and 80% to 90% are seen once. The ten largest clones represent 2.5% to 3% of the sample. Sequenced: peripheral blood. The receptor set was obtained from a woman of 80 years or more with acute or convalescent COVID-19.

V and J are TRBV29-1 and TRBJ2-1; 7 nucleotides line up with TRBD1. The CDR3 is 15 residues long. Germline V lookup: CDR1 SQVTM, CDR2 ANQGSEA. The junction had 13 bases not matched to a gene; V was cut back by 6 bases and J by 5 bases. Here the CDR3 reads CSVDEADRPHNEQFF. CDR3 coding DNA: TGCAGCGTCGACGAGGCGGACAGGCCACACAATGAGCAGTTCTTC.

The chain is built from TRBV5-1 and TRBJ1-1, with a tentative D call TRBD1 (5 bases). There are 13 residues in the CDR3. Germline V gene sequence: CDR1 SGHRS, CDR2 YFSETQ. V was trimmed by 7 bases and J by 4 bases, leaving 14 bases between them. Here the CDR3 reads CASARGVGTEAFF. CDR3 DNA sequence: TGCGCCAGCGCGCGGGGGGTGGGCACTGAAGCTTTCTTT.

The chain uses TRBV15 and TRBJ1-5; D is ambiguous. The CDR3 has 15 amino acids. CDR1 is LNHNV and CDR2 is YYDKDF in the germline V gene (reference sequence). V was trimmed by 3 bases and J by 7 bases, leaving 16 bases between them. The CDR3 DNA is TGTGCCACCAGCAGTTTAGGGAGGGTAGACCAGCCCCAGCATTTT. This gives the protein CATSSLGRVDQPQHF. The entire variable domain, with the rest obtained from reference TRBV15 and TRBJ1-5, is as follows: DAMVIQNPRYQVTQFGKPVTLSCSQTLNHNVMYWYQQKSSQAPKLLFHYYDKDFNNEADTPDNFQSRRPNTSFCFLDIRSPGLGDTAMYLCATSSLGRVDQPQHFGDGTRLSIL.

The V and J genes are TRBV25-1 and TRBJ1-5, with D unclear. The CDR3 is 13 residues long. The germline V gene encodes CDR1 MGHDK and CDR2 SYGVNS. Deletions cut 3 bases from V and 2 bases from J, with 5 bases between. The DNA of the CDR3 is TGTGCCAGCAGTGAGGTAGGCAATCAGCCCCAGCATTTT. As protein: CASSEVGNQPQHF.

The chain combines TRBV18 with TRBJ2-1; 9 bases are shared with TRBD2. The CDR3 contains 15 residues. Trimming took 3 bases from V and 8 from J; bases not matched to a gene: 8. The germline V gene has CDR1 KGHSH and CDR2 LQKENI. CDR3 region: CASSPGGGARDEQFF. The CDR3 DNA reads as TGTGCCAGCTCACCTGGCGGGGGGGCCAGGGATGAGCAGTTCTTC.

The rearrangement joins TRBV5-1 to TRBJ1-3; maybe TRBD1 (6 bases). The CDR3 loop spans 15 amino acids. Germline CDR1 and CDR2: SGHRS and YFSETQ. Trimming cost V 0 bases and J 0 bases, with 7 bases left between them. The CDR3 is CASSLEGGSGNTIYF. CDR3 nucleotides: TGCGCCAGCAGCTTGGAAGGGGGCTCTGGAAACACCATATATTTT.

The chain is built from TRBV3-1 (or the pseudogene TRBV3-2) and TRBJ2-3, with D uncertain. Germline V gives CDR1 LGHDT, CDR2 YNNKEL (reference sequence). Trimming removed 6 bases at V and 8 bases at J, with 15 bases between. This CDR3 is 13 amino acids long. This CDR3 is CASSRQSMPTQYF. The CDR3 DNA reads TGTGCCAGCAGTCGTCAAAGCATGCCTACGCAGTATTTT.

This rearrangement joins TRBV10-3 to TRBJ2-7, with D possibly TRBD1 on 5 matching bases. Germline CDR1 is ENHRY and CDR2 is SYGVKD. The CDR3 length is 14 residues. V was pared by 4 bases and J by 1 base, with 11 bases between. This CDR3 is CAISAGAPSYEQYF. CDR3 bases: TGTGCCATCAGTGCTGGGGCGCCGTCCTACGAGCAGTACTTC.

V is TRBV19 and J is TRBJ2-3; D gene uncertain. Germline CDR1 is LNHDA and CDR2 is SQIVND (reference sequence). The CDR3 totals 15 residues. Trimming shortened V by 2 bases and J by 0 bases, and 9 bases separated the two germline ends. The CDR3 is CASSITQASTDTQYF. The CDR3 nucleotides read TGTGCCAGTAGTATAACCCAGGCGAGCACAGATACGCAGTATTTT.

This rearrangement joins TRBV9 to TRBJ2-3; tentatively, D is TRBD1 (6 bases). Trimming left V 4 bases short and J 3 bases short, with 9 bases between. This CDR3 comprises 13 residues. CDR1 SGDLS and CDR2 YYNGEE come from the germline V gene. This CDR3 reads CASSPDRTDTQYF. The CDR3 DNA is TGTGCCAGCAGCCCGGACAGAACAGATACGCAGTATTTT.